These 20 T cell receptor beta chains share one sample of origin, sequenced in a study of OX40 agonist ivuxolimab in advanced cancers. Produced via immunoSEQ multiplex PCR; TCRdb's table is partial and in-frame only. Counted here are 90,000 to 100,000 clones, approximately 95% occurring once; the ten biggest clones make up roughly 2.1%. This material consisted of CD4+ or CD8+ T cells sorted from blood, taken in a trial of the OX40 agonist ivuxolimab. These receptors were obtained from an adult with an advanced solid tumor such as melanoma, head and neck, liver or kidney cancer.

The rearrangement uses TRBV5-4 and TRBJ2-3; 11 nucleotides line up with TRBD2. The V segment lost 4 bases and the J segment 5 bases; nucleotides outside the gene matches: 6. In germline, CDR1 is SGHNT, CDR2 YYREEE (reference sequence). The CDR3 spans 15 residues. CDR3 in DNA: TGTGCCAGCAGCAAAGGACTAGCGGGTCGAGATACGCAGTATTTT. As protein: CASSKGLAGRDTQYF.

The V gene is TRBV7-3, the J gene TRBJ2-7; perhaps TRBD2 as D (7 bases). Trimming stripped 4 bases from V and 7 bases from J, with 17 bases between. Germline CDR1 and CDR2: SGHTA and FQGTGA. This CDR3 is 14 amino acids long. The CDR3 DNA reads as TGTGCCAGCAGCTCAGCGGGCGGGGGACAAGAGCAGTACTTC. This gives the protein CASSSAGGGQEQYF.

In its sample, this clone was seen a few times. This chain joins TRBV4-3 and TRBJ1-2, with 9 bases lining up with TRBD1. Looked up from germline, CDR1 is LGHNA and CDR2 is YSLEER. CDR3 size: 15 residues. V shed 1 base and J 4 bases; nucleotides not matched to a gene: 4. The CDR3 sequence: CASSQGRDRVYGYTF. CDR3 nucleotide sequence: TGCGCCAGCAGCCAAGGCCGGGACAGGGTCTATGGCTACACCTTC.

The gene calls are TRBV29-1 and TRBJ1-1, with D unclear. The CDR3 contains 12 residues. Germline CDR1 is SQVTM and CDR2 is ANQGSEA. V lost 1 base and J 7 bases, leaving 10 bases between the germline ends. The CDR3 loop reads CSVEVSGDEAFF. CDR3 nucleotides: TGCAGCGTTGAAGTCTCGGGCGATGAAGCTTTCTTT.

V usage is TRBV5-6 and J usage is TRBJ2-2; TRBD2 matches 9 bases. The germline V gene has CDR1 SGHDT and CDR2 YYEEEE. This CDR3 contains 16 residues. V lost 0 bases to trimming and J lost 1 base; unmatched junction nucleotides: 1. The CDR3 region has the DNA TGTGCCAGCAGCTTGGGACTAGCGGAGAACACCGGGGAGCTGTTTTTT. The encoded protein is CASSLGLAENTGELFF.

This clone is a singleton in its sample. The chain uses TRBV19 and TRBJ2-7; 10 bases map to TRBD1. Germline V gene sequence: CDR1 LNHDA, CDR2 SQIVND (reference sequence). V shed 9 bases, J shed 2 bases, and the junction held 4 bases outside the gene matches. The CDR3 is 13 amino acids. Here the CDR3 DNA reads TGTGCCAGCAGACAGGGGGCTCCCTACGAGCAGTACTTC. It is translated as CASRQGAPYEQYF.

This chain's CDR3 is CASSFARVHEQYF. CDR3 sequence (DNA): TGTGCCAGCAGTTTTGCCAGGGTCCACGAGCAGTACTTC. The chain uses TRBV28 and TRBJ2-7; weak D call: TRBD1 (5 bases). Trimming took 3 bases from V and 5 from J, leaving 11 bases between them. The CDR3 consists of 13 residues. Germline CDR1 is MDHEN and CDR2 is SYDVKM. Using reference TRBV28 and TRBJ2-7 for the parts outside the CDR3, the full variable domain is DVKVTQSSRYLVKRTGEKVFLECVQDMDHENMFWYRQDPGLGLRLIYFSYDVKMKEKGDIPEGYSVSREKKERFSLILESASTNQTSMYLCASSFARVHEQYFGPGTRLTVT.

The chain recombines TRBV28 with TRBJ2-1; tentatively, D is TRBD1 (6 bases). Deletions cut 7 bases from V and 4 bases from J, with 17 bases between. From germline, CDR1 is MDHEN and CDR2 SYDVKM. This CDR3 region has 15 residues. The CDR3 coding sequence is TGTGCCAGCAACCCACCGGGACAACTATACAATGAGCAGTTCTTC. Translated: CASNPPGQLYNEQFF.

The rearrangement uses TRBV7-3 and TRBJ2-7, with D possibly matching TRBD2 (6 bases). Trimming pared 1 base from V and 5 bases from J, leaving 9 bases between. Germline V CDR1 and CDR2: SGHTA, FQGTGA. This CDR3 contains 13 residues. The CDR3, as DNA: TGTGCCAGCAGCTTAATGCGGACTAACGAGCAGTACTTC. It is translated as CASSLMRTNEQYF.

The V call is TRBV9, the J call TRBJ2-3, with D tentatively TRBD2 (6 bases). This CDR3 contains 15 residues. V was clipped by 0 bases and J by 2 bases, with 10 bases between them. Germline assignment: CDR1 SGDLS and CDR2 YYNGEE. The CDR3 here is CASSVDGGVTDTQYF. The CDR3 nucleotides read TGTGCCAGCAGCGTAGATGGCGGGGTCACAGATACGCAGTATTTT.

This chain uses TRBV27 with TRBJ2-1, with 13 bases that match TRBD2. Germline V lookup: CDR1 MNHEY, CDR2 SMNVEV (reference sequence). The CDR3 totals 15 residues. V lost 9 bases and J lost 5; bases outside the gene matches: 7. CDR3 residues: CASRPGLAGHNEQFF. The CDR3 nucleotides are TGTGCCAGTCGCCCGGGACTAGCGGGACACAATGAGCAGTTCTTC.

This clone was found once. The chain links TRBV15 to TRBJ2-5, with D perhaps matching TRBD1 or TRBD2 (6 bases each). CDR3 length equals 13 residues. The germline gives CDR1 LNHNV, CDR2 YYDKDF (reference sequence). The germline V and J ends were trimmed by 5 bases and 5 bases, with 12 bases remaining between them. DNA for the CDR3: TGTGCCACCAGCCAAGGGGGGCCGGAGACCCAGTACTTC. It translates to CATSQGGPETQYF. Combining the CDR3 with reference TRBV15 and TRBJ2-5 gives the whole variable domain DAMVIQNPRYQVTQFGKPVTLSCSQTLNHNVMYWYQQKSSQAPKLLFHYYDKDFNNEADTPDNFQSRRPNTSFCFLDIRSPGLGDTAMYLCATSQGGPETQYFGPGTRLLVL.

The chain uses TRBV5-1 and TRBJ2-7, with 9 bases identical to TRBD1. J gave up 5 bases and V 4 bases, and 7 bases lay outside the gene matches. This CDR3 has 14 amino acids. In germline, CDR1 is SGHRS, CDR2 YFSETQ. The CDR3 bases are TGCGCCAGCAGCGAGGGACAGGGACCCCACGAGCAGTACTTC. Amino acid sequence: CASSEGQGPHEQYF.

This sequence joins TRBV4-2 and TRBJ2-2, with 7 bases matching TRBD1. After removal of 1 base from V and 5 bases from J, the junction contained 16 bases not matched to a gene. This CDR3 comprises 19 residues. Germline assignment: CDR1 LGHNA and CDR2 YNFKEQ. The CDR3 loop is CASSQADRSSEIVTGELFF. The CDR3 coding sequence is TGTGCCAGCAGCCAAGCGGACAGGTCCTCAGAGATTGTTACCGGGGAGCTGTTTTTT.

The V call is TRBV27, the J call TRBJ2-7, with a possible D match to TRBD1 (5 bases). CDR1 and CDR2 from the germline V gene are MNHEY and SMNVEV (reference sequence). CDR3 length: 13 residues. Trimming removed 3 bases from V and 2 bases from J, with 8 bases in between. In nucleotides, the CDR3 is TGTGCCAGCAGTTTTGGGGCGCCCTACGAGCAGTACTTC. It codes for CASSFGAPYEQYF.

The chain joins TRBV18 to TRBJ1-3; D ambiguous. Germline V gives CDR1 KGHSH, CDR2 LQKENI. V was shortened by 3 bases and J by 8 bases, with 11 bases between the two germline ends. There are 13 residues in the CDR3. The CDR3: CASSPASRDTIYF. The CDR3 DNA reads as TGTGCCAGCTCACCGGCCTCACGCGACACCATATATTTT. The full variable domain, rest sourced from reference TRBV18 and TRBJ1-3, is NAGVMQNPRHLVRRRGQEARLRCSPMKGHSHVYWYRQLPEEGLKFMVYLQKENIIDESGMPKERFSAEFPKEGPSILRIQQVVRGDSAAYFCASSPASRDTIYFGEGSWLTVV.

DNA of the CDR3: TGCGCCAGCAGCACTCGACAGGGTATCTACGAGCAGTACTTC. This translates into CASSTRQGIYEQYF. The chain uses TRBV5-1 and TRBJ2-7, with 7 bases aligning to TRBD1. This CDR3 contains 14 residues. Germline V lookup: CDR1 SGHRS, CDR2 YFSETQ. Trimming at V came to 4 bases and at J to 3 bases, leaving 7 bases not matched to a gene.

The chain uses TRBV27 and TRBJ2-7; possible D gene TRBD2, 5 bases. Trimming took off 2 bases at V and 8 bases at J, with 13 bases between the two ends. The CDR3 loop spans 13 amino acids. Germline V gives CDR1 MNHEY, CDR2 SMNVEV (reference sequence). CDR3 sequence: CASSLKEGTKQYF. CDR3 nucleotide sequence: TGTGCCAGCAGTTTAAAAGAGGGAACAAAGCAGTACTTC.

This chain connects TRBV7-3 to TRBJ2-5; 9 bases line up with TRBD2. CDR1 is SGHTA, CDR2 FQGTGA, per germline. The CDR3 consists of 16 residues. Losses at the gene ends were 2 bases for V and 5 bases for J; bases not matched to a gene: 9. Here the CDR3 DNA reads TGTGCCAGCAGCTTAGGGCTAGCGGGGTTCGAGGAGACCCAGTACTTC. Its translation: CASSLGLAGFEETQYF.

The chain has TRBV29-1 and TRBJ2-3; 10 positions match TRBD2. The CDR3 has 14 residues. V shed 8 bases and J 5 bases; nucleotides not matched to a gene: 10. In germline, CDR1 is SQVTM, CDR2 ANQGSEA. The CDR3 DNA sequence: TGCAGCTATGAAGCGGGAGGGCCGGGAGATACGCAGTATTTT. It codes for CSYEAGGPGDTQYF.